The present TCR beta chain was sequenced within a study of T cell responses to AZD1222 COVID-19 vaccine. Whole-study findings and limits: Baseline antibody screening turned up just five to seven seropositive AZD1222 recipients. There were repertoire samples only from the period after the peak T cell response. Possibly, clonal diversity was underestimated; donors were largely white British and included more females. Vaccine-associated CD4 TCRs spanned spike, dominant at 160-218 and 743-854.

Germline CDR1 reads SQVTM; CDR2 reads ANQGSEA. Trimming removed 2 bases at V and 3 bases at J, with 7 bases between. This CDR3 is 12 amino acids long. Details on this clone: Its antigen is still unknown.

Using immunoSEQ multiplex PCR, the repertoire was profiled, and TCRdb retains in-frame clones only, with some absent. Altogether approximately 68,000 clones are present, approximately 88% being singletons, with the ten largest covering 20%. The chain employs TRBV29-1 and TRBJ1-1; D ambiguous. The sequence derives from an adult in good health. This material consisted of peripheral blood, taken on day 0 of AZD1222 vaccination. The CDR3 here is CSVESADTEAFF. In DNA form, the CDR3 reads TGCAGCGTTGAATCTGCTGACACTGAAGCTTTCTTT.